A selection of T cell receptor beta chains follows, all from one sample in a study of cytomegalovirus exposure and HLA in healthy donors. Repertoires were generated with immunoSEQ multiplex PCR, while TCRdb's copy carries only in-frame clones and drops some. The sample shows around 69,000 clones, about 71% of them seen only once. Sequenced sample: PBMCs. The receptors come from a woman in her forties or fifties in good health and CMV-seropositive. CDR3s include the opening cysteine and the closing phenylalanine or tryptophan. The D gene is left open where the match is weak. The size field is filled for only some rows; it gives once, few, many or a size class.

clone_size j_call d_call v_call cdr3_nt cdr3_aa
few TRBJ2-7 TRBD2 TRBV6-6 TGTGCCACCGAGACTAGCGGGAGTATCTACGAGCAGTACTTC CATETSGSIYEQYF
few TRBJ1-6 TRBD1 TRBV5-6 TGTGCCAGCAGCTTGGCAGGGGGAAATTCACCCCTCCACTTT CASSLAGGNSPLHF
. TRBJ1-2 . TRBV7-2 TGTGCCAGCAGCTTAGCACGGGAAAGGGCCTACACCTTC CASSLARERAYTF
few TRBJ1-3 . TRBV28 TGTGCCAGCACCCCCCCACCGGGGGGAAACACCATATATTTT CASTPPPGGNTIYF
. TRBJ2-7 . TRBV5-5 TGTGCCAGCAGCTTGGATCTAGCAACGGGACTTCGCGAGCAGTACTTC CASSLDLATGLREQYF
. TRBJ1-3 TRBD1 TRBV9 TGTGCCAGCAGCTCCCCCGGGACAGGGGGCTTTGGAAACACCATATATTTT CASSSPGTGGFGNTIYF
few TRBJ1-1 TRBD1 TRBV7-6 TGTGCCAGCAGCCCGACAGGGTTTGAAGCTTTCTTT CASSPTGFEAFF
. TRBJ1-4 . TRBV10-3 TGTGCCATCAGTGGCGGGGGAGCACCCGTGGGGGAAAAACTGTTTTTT CAISGGGAPVGEKLFF
. TRBJ2-3 . TRBV14 TGTGCCAGCAGCCACTCTTGGGGCGGCACAGATACGCAGTATTTT CASSHSWGGTDTQYF
. TRBJ2-7 . TRBV28 TGTGCCAGCAGTTTATCTTCCAGTGTATCCTACGAGCAGTACTTC CASSLSSSVSYEQYF
. TRBJ2-1 TRBD2 TRBV4-1 TGCGCCAGCAGCCTTAGGACTAGCGGGAGCTCCTACAATGAGCAGTTCTTC CASSLRTSGSSYNEQFF
. TRBJ1-2 . TRBV28 TGTGCCAGCAGCCAGGGTTGGGATGGCTACACCTTC CASSQGWDGYTF
. TRBJ1-4 . TRBV30 TGTGCCTGGATGAGAAACTTTGGGGCAGACGAAAAACTGTTTTTT CAWMRNFGADEKLFF
. TRBJ1-2 . TRBV6-5 TGTGCCAGCAGACCGACAGACAACTATGGCTACACCTTC CASRPTDNYGYTF
. TRBJ2-1 . TRBV5-1 TGCGCCAGCAGCTTGGGCGGAAGCTCCTACAATGAGCAGTTCTTC CASSLGGSSYNEQFF
. TRBJ1-2 TRBD1 TRBV29-1 TGCAGCGTTGAGGGTCTACAGGGGCTCCCCTATGGCTACACCTTC CSVEGLQGLPYGYTF
. TRBJ1-5 . TRBV19 TGTGCCAGTAGTGCCCGACCTGACAGTTTCTATAGCAATCAGCCCCAGCATTTT CASSARPDSFYSNQPQHF
once TRBJ1-1 . TRBV28 TGTGCCAGCAGTTTATCATCTGAAGCTTTCTTT CASSLSSEAFF
. TRBJ2-5 . TRBV18 TGTGCCAGCTCACCCCCCGGCGGAGAGACCCAGTACTTC CASSPPGGETQYF
. TRBJ1-2 . TRBV2 TGTGCCAGCAGTGATCCCGGGGGACGGCCCTATGGCTACACCTTC CASSDPGGRPYGYTF
. TRBJ1-3 TRBD1 TRBV14 TGTGCCAGCAGCCAACCCGGGACAGGAGGAAACACCATATATTTT CASSQPGTGGNTIYF
. TRBJ2-1 TRBD2 TRBV30 TGTGCCTGGAGTCCCGGGACTAGCGGGGTCAATGAGCAGTTCTTC CAWSPGTSGVNEQFF
. TRBJ2-7 . TRBV5-8 TGTGCCAGCAGCTTAGGAGACGTAGCCTACGAGCAGTACTTC CASSLGDVAYEQYF
few TRBJ2-7 TRBD1 TRBV5-1 TGCGCCAGCAGCTCTACCGGGACAGACCCTAAAGAGCAGTACTTC CASSSTGTDPKEQYF
few TRBJ2-1 TRBD1 TRBV18 TGTGCCAGCTCACCCGCGACAGGGGATAAAGAAGATGAGCAGTTCTTC CASSPATGDKEDEQFF
. TRBJ1-1 TRBD1 TRBV7-9 TGTGCCAGCAGCTTAGTGGACAGGGTAACTGAAGCTTTCTTT CASSLVDRVTEAFF
. TRBJ1-2 . TRBV27 TGTGCCAGCAGTTCCGTTAGCCCCTATGGCTACACCTTC CASSSVSPYGYTF
few TRBJ2-7 TRBD1 TRBV5-1 TGCGCCAGCAGCTATGGACAGGGGGCGAGTGAGCAGTACTTC CASSYGQGASEQYF
. TRBJ2-2 TRBD1 TRBV5-4 TGTGCCAGCAGCTTAGGACAGGGGAAACGAGAGCTGTTTTTT CASSLGQGKRELFF
. TRBJ1-1 . TRBV5-4 TGTGCCAGCAGCTTGGCGCAGGCGAACACTGAAGCTTTCTTT CASSLAQANTEAFF
. TRBJ1-6 TRBD1 TRBV19 TGTGCCAGTAGTATGACAGGGATCACCTATAATTCACCCCTCCACTTT CASSMTGITYNSPLHF
. TRBJ1-2 . TRBV7-2 TGTGCCAGCAGCCCTAGCAGGGGAGCTCGGGGCTACACCTTC CASSPSRGARGYTF
. TRBJ1-4 . TRBV7-9 TGTGCCAGCAGCCCTCTCTGGGGCGGGGGTGAAAAACTGTTTTTT CASSPLWGGGEKLFF
. TRBJ1-4 TRBD1 TRBV27 TGTGCCAGCAGTTCTCACCTGCGACAGGGTGGAGGAGAAAAACTGTTTTTT CASSSHLRQGGGEKLFF
. TRBJ1-4 . TRBV19 TGTGCCAGTACCTCAAGCGGGGGAAAACATGAAAAACTGTTTTTT CASTSSGGKHEKLFF
. TRBJ2-1 . TRBV13 TGTGCCAGCAGCTCCCGGACAGCACGCTCCTACAATGAGCAGTTCTTC CASSSRTARSYNEQFF
. TRBJ1-2 TRBD1 TRBV27 TGTGCCAGCAGGACGACAGGGGGACTGTTTGGCTACACCTTC CASRTTGGLFGYTF
. TRBJ2-7 . TRBV4-3 TGCGCCAGCAGCCAAGAAGGGGGTACCTCCTACGAGCAGTACTTC CASSQEGGTSYEQYF
. TRBJ2-1 TRBD1 TRBV18 TGTGCCAGCTCACCACCTTTAGGGGGCTGGGGCAATGAGCAGTTCTTC CASSPPLGGWGNEQFF
. TRBJ2-7 . TRBV4-2 TGTGCCAGCAGCCAAGATGGAGTTGGCGGATCCTACGAGCAGTACTTC CASSQDGVGGSYEQYF
. TRBJ1-6 . TRBV5-5 TGTGCCAGCAGCTTGGCATCTAGCAATTCACCCCTCCACTTT CASSLASSNSPLHF
. TRBJ2-5 . TRBV2 TGTGCCAGCAGTGTTAGTCCAGAGACCCAGTACTTC CASSVSPETQYF
. TRBJ1-2 . TRBV28 TGTGCCAGCAGTTCGCGGGAAGGAGGCTACACCTTC CASSSREGGYTF
few TRBJ1-5 . TRBV28 TGTGCCAGCAGTTCGCGGAGGGGTGACTTCCGTCCCCAGCATTTT CASSSRRGDFRPQHF
. TRBJ2-7 . TRBV5-4 TGTGCCAGCAGCTCGATACAGGGAATCGAGCAGTACTTC CASSSIQGIEQYF
. TRBJ1-4 . TRBV5-5 TGTGCCAGCAGCTCCCGCCCGGGGGATGAAAAACTGTTTTTT CASSSRPGDEKLFF
. TRBJ2-1 . TRBV11-3 TGTGCCAGCAGCTTTAATTGGGCCGCCTACAATGAGCAGTTCTTC CASSFNWAAYNEQFF
. TRBJ2-3 . TRBV7-2 TGTGCCAGCAGCTTCCGACGGCGGGATACGCAGTATTTT CASSFRRRDTQYF
. TRBJ1-1 TRBD1 TRBV6-6 TGTGCCAGCCAACAGACAGGGATCACTGAAGCTTTCTTT CASQQTGITEAFF
. TRBJ2-2 . TRBV28 TGTGCCAGCAGGGAAAGAGGACTCTCTAATGGGGAGCTGTTTTTT CASRERGLSNGELFF
. TRBJ1-1 . TRBV28 TGTGCCAGCACAGGGGAAGTTCGCACTGAAGCTTTCTTT CASTGEVRTEAFF
. TRBJ2-7 TRBD1 TRBV28 TGTGCCAGCAGCTCGGGACAGGTGAACGAGCAGTACTTC CASSSGQVNEQYF
. TRBJ2-1 . TRBV6-1 TGTGCCAGCAGTGAAGCGTCGGGGATCGATGAGCAGTTCTTC CASSEASGIDEQFF
few TRBJ1-1 TRBD1 TRBV27 TGTGCCAGCAGTTTCCGGGACAGGGGAAGTTATGCTGAAGCTTTCTTT CASSFRDRGSYAEAFF
few TRBJ1-1 . TRBV18 TGTGCCAGCTCACCTCTTCTGAACACTGAAGCTTTCTTT CASSPLLNTEAFF